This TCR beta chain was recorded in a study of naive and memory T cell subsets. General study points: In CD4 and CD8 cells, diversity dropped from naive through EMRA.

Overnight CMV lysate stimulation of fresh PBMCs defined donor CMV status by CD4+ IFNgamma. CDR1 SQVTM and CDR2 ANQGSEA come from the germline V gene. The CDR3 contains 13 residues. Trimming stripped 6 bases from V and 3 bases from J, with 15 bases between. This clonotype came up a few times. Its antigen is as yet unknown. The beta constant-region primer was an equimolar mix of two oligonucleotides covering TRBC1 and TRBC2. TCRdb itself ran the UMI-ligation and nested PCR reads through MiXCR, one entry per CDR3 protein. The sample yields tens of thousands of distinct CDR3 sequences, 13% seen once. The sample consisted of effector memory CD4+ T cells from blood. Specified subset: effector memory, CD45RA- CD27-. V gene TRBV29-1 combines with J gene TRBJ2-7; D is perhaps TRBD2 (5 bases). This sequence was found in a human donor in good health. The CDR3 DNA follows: TGCAGCGTCTTAGCCGGAGAGGGCTACGAGCAGTACTTC. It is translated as CSVLAGEGYEQYF.